The T cell receptor (beta chain) under discussion was sequenced for a study of regulatory T cells in long-lasting Graves disease. With regard to this clonotype: Antigen specificity is unknown.

Study-level results: Those with persistent disease had in common more public clonotypes (about 2,500) than new patients (approximately 970).

Investigators prepared the TCR beta libraries by applying iRepertoire HTBI primers and Arm-PCR of CDR3 regions. Each CDR3 protein is one row after TCRdb ran MiXCR on the multiplex PCR reads. The sample holds 350,000 to 550,000 distinct CDR3 sequences, 15% to 20% seen once. Time point specified: newly diagnosed GD, antithyroid drugs for less than 3 months. Following extraction of RNA from PBMCs, that RNA was used to make the TCR library. Diagnosis followed American Thyroid Association guidelines for Graves' disease. The same sample was also used in a study of T cells in Graves' hyperthyroidism and ophthalmopathy. That paper states: Most clonotypes expanded in thyroid above 0.001 were likewise present in blood.

Here the sequenced sample was peripheral blood mononuclear cells (PBMCs), taken at new diagnosis, from a patient treated with antithyroid drugs. The TCR originated in a woman aged 18-29 years with Graves disease.

The CDR3 sequence: CAISDAPNSPLHF. The CDR3 nucleotides are TGTGCCATCAGTGACGCACCTAATTCACCCCTCCACTTT. This chain uses TRBV10-3 with TRBJ1-6; no firm D call. Germline V gene lookup returns CDR1 ENHRY and CDR2 SYGVKD. This CDR3 comprises 13 residues. V was clipped by 3 bases and J by 6 bases, with 6 bases between them.